The 25 T cell receptor beta chains presented below share a single source sample, sequenced in a study of T cells in Graves' hyperthyroidism and ophthalmopathy. Amplification targeted TCR beta CDR3 regions from RNA transcripts. First-round RT-PCR with HTBI primers amplified the TCR CDR3 region. In TCRdb, the multiplex PCR reads were re-called with MiXCR into one record per CDR3 protein. Among hundreds of thousands of distinct CDR3 sequences listed, 11% to 15% were seen once. Sequenced input: blood. These receptors came from a woman younger than 45 with Graves' hyperthyroidism that later progressed to Graves' ophthalmopathy.

At least ten counts were recorded for this clonotype. V gene TRBV7-9 combines with J gene TRBJ2-3; possibly TRBD1 for D (5 bases). The CDR3 is made up of 14 amino acids. Trimming stripped 5 bases from V and 2 bases from J, with 11 bases between. Germline V CDR1 and CDR2: SEHNR, FQNEAQ (reference sequence). CDR3 protein: CASSASTDTDTQYF. The CDR3, as DNA: TGTGCCAGCAGCGCCTCGACAGACACAGATACGCAGTATTTT.

In its sample, this clonotype was seen many times. The chain recombines TRBV30 with TRBJ1-1; D remains unclear. The V and J ends lost 0 bases and 4 bases respectively, with 3 bases between them. Germline V lookup: CDR1 GTSNPN, CDR2 SVGIG (reference sequence). This CDR3 contains 11 residues. DNA of the CDR3: TGTGCCTGGAGTGTAGGCACTGAAGCTTTCTTT. It specifies CAWSVGTEAFF.

Turning to this clonotype: Its ends do not fully match the called genes, so a read error is possible. This chain joins TRBV3-1 and TRBJ1-1, with 7 bases matching TRBD1. Germline V gene lookup returns CDR1 LGHDT and CDR2 YNNKEL (reference sequence). This CDR3 spans 14 amino acids. The CDR3 loop is CASSQQGVYTEACF. The CDR3 region has the DNA TGTGCCAGCAGCCAACAGGGGGTTTACACTGAAGCTTGCTTT.

In its sample, this clonotype was seen many times. This CDR3 is CASSLIAGEGLYEQYF. The DNA of the CDR3 is TGTGCCAGCAGCTTAATAGCGGGAGAGGGTTTGTATGAGCAGTACTTC. This chain links TRBV7-2 with TRBJ2-7; 9 bases are a match to TRBD2. The CDR3 covers 16 residues. V gave up 2 bases and J gave up 7 bases; unmatched junction bases: 12. CDR1 SGHTA and CDR2 FQGNSA come from the germline V gene.

The table lists this clonotype with a few counts. The chain carries TRBV4-1 and TRBJ1-5, with D possibly matching TRBD1 (6 bases). Trimming left V 1 base short and J 0 bases short, with 10 bases between. This CDR3 contains 16 residues. The V gene's germline CDR1 is MGHRA and CDR2 YSYEKL. CDR3 protein: CASSQVLRGSNQPQHF. CDR3 coding DNA: TGCGCCAGCAGCCAAGTACTCAGGGGTAGCAATCAGCCCCAGCATTTT.

In the case of this clonotype: This may be a read error: a much more frequent sequence differs by one nucleotide. The chain combines TRBV20-1 with TRBJ1-2, with D perhaps matching TRBD1 (5 bases). The germline CDR1 and CDR2 sequences are DFQATT and SNEGSKA (reference sequence). Trimming shortened V by 1 base and J by 9 bases, and 21 bases separated the two germline ends. The CDR3 is made up of 15 amino acids. The CDR3 DNA follows: TGCAGTGCTAGAGTCGCGGGACGGGCTGAATGGAGCTACACCTTC. It yields the protein CSARVAGRAEWSYTF.

This clonotype has a count of ten or more. V is TRBV5-1 and J is TRBJ2-3; no firm D call. With 2 bases removed from V and 0 bases from J, the gap between germline ends came to 7 bases. This CDR3 is 14 amino acids long. Germline CDR1 is SGHRS and CDR2 is YFSETQ. The CDR3 region is CASSLHTSTDTQYF. The CDR3, as DNA: TGCGCCAGCAGCTTACACACCAGCACAGATACGCAGTATTTT.

The chain couples TRBV12-3 or TRBV12-4 to TRBJ2-2, with D perhaps matching TRBD1 (5 bases). Trimming cost V 7 bases and J 1 base, with 10 bases left between them. The CDR3 spans 14 residues. The CDR3 is CASTIRGNTGELFF. CDR3 bases: TGTGCCAGCACCATTAGGGGGAACACCGGGGAGCTGTTTTTT.

About this clonotype: A much more abundant neighbour one base away suggests this may be a read error. The chain links TRBV6-2 or TRBV6-3 to TRBJ2-5, with 7 nucleotides matching TRBD2. Germline V gives CDR1 MNHEY, CDR2 SVGEGT. Trimming removed 4 bases from V and 7 bases from J; junction bases left unmatched: 18. The CDR3 runs 17 residues. The CDR3: CASSSVPWGGGRGTQYF. The CDR3 DNA is TGTGCCAGCAGTTCCGTCCCCTGGGGGGGAGGGCGAGGGACCCAGTACTTC.

This clonotype showed up many times. J is TRBJ1-2 and V is TRBV20-1; D possibly corresponds to TRBD1 (5 bases). There are 14 residues in the CDR3. Trimming removed 4 bases at V and 2 bases at J, with 14 bases between. The germline V gene has CDR1 DFQATT and CDR2 SNEGSKA (reference sequence). The CDR3 region has the DNA TGCAGTGCTAACCCACCGACAGCCAACTATGGCTACACCTTC. It codes for CSANPPTANYGYTF.

The J gene is TRBJ1-3, the V gene TRBV9; no definite D call. Per germline, CDR1 SGDLS and CDR2 YYNGEE. The CDR3 is 14 residues long. V dropped 7 bases and J dropped 0 bases, with 11 bases sitting between them. This CDR3 is CASEYGSSGNTIYF. In DNA, the CDR3 is TGTGCCAGCGAGTACGGGAGCTCTGGAAACACCATATATTTT.

This sequence joins TRBV6-9 and TRBJ1-2; D call uncertain. This CDR3 has 14 amino acids. The germline V gene encodes CDR1 MNHGY and CDR2 SVAAGI. Trimming stripped 4 bases from V and 6 bases from J, with 15 bases between. CDR3 loop: CASSSSDLGHGYTF. CDR3 bases: TGTGCCAGCAGTTCAAGCGACCTCGGGCATGGCTACACCTTC.

This clonotype appeared many times. The V gene is TRBV2, the J gene TRBJ1-1, with D hard to call. V lost 1 base to trimming and J lost 5 bases, with 5 bases between them. Looked up from germline, CDR1 is SNHLY and CDR2 is FYNNEI. This CDR3 has 12 residues. CDR3 residues: CASSEEATEAFF. The CDR3 region has the DNA TGTGCCAGCAGTGAAGAAGCAACTGAAGCTTTCTTT.

V is TRBV28 and J is TRBJ1-1; D possibly corresponds to TRBD1 (5 bases). Per germline, CDR1 MDHEN and CDR2 SYDVKM. V gave up 5 bases and J gave up 10 bases, with 20 bases separating them. The CDR3 is 14 residues long. CDR3 in DNA: TGTGCCAGCAGTCCGACCGGGACCGCGGCGGGAGCTTTCTTT. Protein: CASSPTGTAAGAFF.

This clonotype was found many times. The chain joins TRBV29-1 to TRBJ1-1; perhaps TRBD1 as D (6 bases). Trimming cost V 7 bases and J 0 bases, with 12 bases left between them. Germline-derived CDR1 and CDR2 are SQVTM and ANQGSEA. The CDR3 has 13 residues. The CDR3 loop reads CSATGQMNTEAFF. CDR3 nucleotide sequence: TGCAGCGCCACCGGACAGATGAACACTGAAGCTTTCTTT.

There are many counts of this clonotype. J is TRBJ2-2 and V is TRBV24-1; no reliable D call. The ends were cut back, 4 bases at V and 0 bases at J, with 17 bases in the middle. Germline CDR1 and CDR2: KGHDR and SFDVKD. This CDR3 is 18 amino acids long. The CDR3 reads CATSDHFTSPSNTGELFF. The CDR3 nucleotides read TGTGCCACCAGTGACCACTTTACAAGCCCCTCGAACACCGGGGAGCTGTTTTTT.

This chain connects TRBV7-9 to TRBJ2-3; the D is unclear. CDR1 is SEHNR, CDR2 FQNEAQ, per germline (reference sequence). The CDR3 covers 16 residues. V lost 4 bases to trimming and J lost 0 bases, with 14 bases between them. CDR3 bases: TGTGCCAGCAGCTCGGCCGGCGGAACAAGCACAGATACGCAGTATTTT. Protein: CASSSAGGTSTDTQYF.

This clonotype was counted a few times. The chain carries TRBV11-2 and TRBJ2-1; the D gene could be TRBD1 or TRBD2 (7 bases each). This CDR3 region has 21 residues. Germline CDR1 reads SGHAT; CDR2 reads FQNNGV. The V end lost 1 base, the J end lost 0 bases, and 25 bases lay between the germline ends. In nucleotides, the CDR3 is TGTGCCAGCAGCTTAGTTATGCCACAGGGGTTATCGGGAGGCTCCTACAATGAGCAGTTCTTC. This codes for CASSLVMPQGLSGGSYNEQFF.

This clonotype showed up many times. The chain couples TRBV7-2 to TRBJ2-7; D is unclear. Trimming took off 2 bases at V and 0 bases at J, with 11 bases between the two ends. Looked up from germline, CDR1 is SGHTA and CDR2 is FQGNSA. The CDR3 totals 15 residues. CDR3 in amino acids: CASSLFTLSSYEQYF. The CDR3 DNA reads as TGTGCCAGCAGCTTATTTACACTTAGCTCCTACGAGCAGTACTTC.

The sample holds many counts of this clonotype. The chain carries TRBV7-9 and TRBJ2-1; D remains ambiguous. Trimming cost V 5 bases and J 3 bases, with 17 bases left between them. The CDR3 is made up of 16 amino acids. Looked up from germline, CDR1 is SEHNR and CDR2 is FQNEAQ (reference sequence). For the CDR3, the DNA is TGTGCCAGCAGCCCACGGGCAGGCGGTGACTACAATGAGCAGTTCTTC. Translation gives CASSPRAGGDYNEQFF.

This clonotype came up many times. The chain has TRBV13 and TRBJ2-3; 8 bases line up with TRBD2. Germline V gene lookup returns CDR1 PRHDT and CDR2 FYEKMQ (reference sequence). This CDR3 contains 16 residues. The trim removed 6 bases at V and 2 bases at J, leaving 10 bases unmatched. CDR3 sequence: CASSWALAVNTDTQYF. The CDR3 nucleotides read TGTGCCAGCAGTTGGGCACTAGCGGTAAACACAGATACGCAGTATTTT.

This clonotype showed up just a few times. CDR3 coding DNA: TGTGCCAGCAGTGCCGGACTCTCTGGAAACACCATATATTTT. It yields the protein CASSAGLSGNTIYF. This chain connects TRBV27 to TRBJ1-3, with unresolved D. The CDR3 covers 14 residues. The V and J ends lost 5 bases and 0 bases respectively, with 8 bases between them. Per germline, CDR1 MNHEY and CDR2 SMNVEV (reference sequence).

This clonotype has only a few counts. CDR3 loop: CASSPALLNTRGGETQYF. CDR3 nucleotides: TGTGCCAGCTCACCAGCCCTACTCAACACACGGGGGGGAGAGACCCAGTACTTC. This chain links TRBV18 with TRBJ2-5; 8 bases map to TRBD2. There are 18 residues in the CDR3. V was clipped by 2 bases and J by 4 bases; unmatched bases: 15. Germline V gene data show CDR1 as KGHSH and CDR2 as LQKENI.

This clonotype came up many times. The chain recombines TRBV4-1 with TRBJ2-7, with D maybe TRBD2 (5 bases). Germline CDR1 MGHRA, CDR2 YSYEKL. CDR3 length: 11 amino acids. The V and J ends lost 1 base and 7 bases respectively, with 5 bases between them. DNA of the CDR3: TGCGCCAGCAGCCAAGGGAGGGAGCAGTACTTC. This encodes CASSQGREQYF.

The chain recombines TRBV19 with TRBJ2-1, with 11 nucleotides matching TRBD2. The trim removed 8 bases at V and 8 bases at J, leaving 14 bases unmatched. This CDR3 spans 16 amino acids. Germline CDR1 and CDR2: LNHDA and SQIVND (reference sequence). The CDR3 DNA is TGTGCCAGTCAGACTAGCGGGACTACACCCGGGGATGAGCAGTTCTTC. Its translation is CASQTSGTTPGDEQFF.